A single sample gave rise to the 4 T cell receptor beta chains below, sequenced in a study of blood T cell repertoires in COVID-19. Assay used: immunoSEQ multiplex PCR; TCRdb lists only in-frame clones, some missing. This table holds fewer than 300,000 clones, 81% found once. The sequencing input was peripheral blood. These receptor sequences come from a woman aged 55-75 years with active or convalescent COVID-19.

The V and J genes are TRBV7-9 and TRBJ1-1; TRBD1 might be the D (5 bases). Germline CDR1 is SEHNR and CDR2 is FQNEAQ (reference sequence). Trimming took off 1 base at V and 6 bases at J, with 12 bases between the two ends. The CDR3 runs to 14 residues. The CDR3 spells CASSLEAGLSEAFF. The CDR3 DNA reads as TGTGCCAGCAGCTTAGAGGCAGGGCTCTCTGAAGCTTTCTTT.

The chain uses TRBV4-2 and TRBJ2-7; 10 positions match TRBD2. The germline V gene has CDR1 LGHNA and CDR2 YNFKEQ. V shed 0 bases and J 1 base; nucleotides not matched to a gene: 3. This CDR3 has 16 residues. The CDR3 spells CASSQDQLAGSYEQYF. For the CDR3, the DNA is TGTGCCAGCAGCCAAGATCAACTAGCGGGGTCCTACGAGCAGTACTTC.

This clone has only one observation. This rearrangement joins TRBV6-5 to TRBJ1-2; perhaps TRBD1 as D (6 bases). The ends were cut back, 7 bases at V and 6 bases at J, with 15 bases in the middle. The germline V gene encodes CDR1 MNHEY and CDR2 SVGAGI. CDR3 size: 13 residues. The CDR3 DNA reads as TGTGCCAGCACCAAACAGGGCATGGATGGCTACACCTTC. It translates to CASTKQGMDGYTF.

The sample holds one count of this clone. The V and J genes are TRBV4-1 and TRBJ2-7, with 7 bases identical to TRBD1. The trim removed 0 bases at V and 2 bases at J, leaving 7 bases unmatched. Germline CDR1 MGHRA, CDR2 YSYEKL. This CDR3 region has 16 residues. The CDR3 loop is CASSQDPWTGAYEQYF. The CDR3 nucleotides are TGCGCCAGCAGCCAAGACCCGTGGACAGGCGCCTACGAGCAGTACTTC.